This passage covers 13 T cell receptor beta chains from one sample sequenced in a study of blood T cell repertoires in COVID-19. TCRdb's table, derived via immunoSEQ multiplex PCR, lists solely in-frame clones and lacks some. The profile shows about 300,000 clones, about nine tenths of them singletons. Material for sequencing was PBMCs or T cells enriched from blood (not recorded which). These receptors were collected from a man aged 30-40 years who had recovered from COVID-19.

This sequence joins TRBV7-9 and TRBJ2-7, with TRBD2 matching 9 bases. Trimming cost V 1 base and J 2 bases; bases outside gene matches: 6. Germline V CDR1 and CDR2: SEHNR, FQNEAQ (reference sequence). This CDR3 is 16 amino acids long. The CDR3 sequence: CASSLVERGATYEQYF. The CDR3 bases are TGTGCCAGCAGCTTAGTCGAGCGGGGGGCAACCTACGAGCAGTACTTC.

This clone has just a few counts. This chain connects TRBV4-2 to TRBJ2-1; 7 bases line up with TRBD2. The J segment lost 10 bases and the V segment lost 1 base, leaving 13 bases of the junction unmatched. Germline V gives CDR1 LGHNA, CDR2 YNFKEQ. The CDR3 totals 16 residues. CDR3 residues: CASSQAVAGEITEQFF. CDR3 in DNA: TGTGCCAGCAGCCAAGCCGTGGCGGGAGAGATCACCGAGCAGTTCTTC.

This rearrangement joins TRBV15 to TRBJ1-2; unclear D gene. Germline loops: CDR1 LNHNV, CDR2 YYDKDF (reference sequence). The length of the CDR3 is 15 residues. The V end was cut by 0 bases, the J end by 4 bases, with 12 bases between. As DNA, the CDR3 is TGTGCCACCAGCAGAGACCCCCCTCAGGTCTATGGCTACACCTTC. Its translation is CATSRDPPQVYGYTF.

This rearrangement joins TRBV6-5 to TRBJ1-3; 9 positions agree with TRBD1. CDR3 length: 15 residues. V shed 6 bases and J 4 bases; nucleotides not matched to a gene: 7. CDR1 is MNHEY, CDR2 SVGAGI, per germline. The DNA of the CDR3 is TGTGCCAGCAGACCAAACAGGGGGCAGGGAAACACCATATATTTT. Its protein is CASRPNRGQGNTIYF.

The chain recombines TRBV3-1 (or the pseudogene TRBV3-2) with TRBJ1-1; the match to TRBD1 covers 8 bases. The length of the CDR3 is 15 residues. Germline V gene lookup returns CDR1 LGHDT and CDR2 YNNKEL (reference sequence). J was trimmed by 10 bases and V by 1 base; bases with no gene match: 11. This chain's CDR3 is CASSQGPGGPAIAFF. DNA for the CDR3: TGTGCCAGCAGCCAAGGCCCAGGGGGCCCCGCGATAGCTTTCTTT.

This chain uses TRBV24-1 with TRBJ1-2, with TRBD1 matching over 8 bases. Germline CDR1 is KGHDR and CDR2 is SFDVKD. This CDR3 has 14 residues. Trimming cost V 7 bases and J 2 bases; bases outside gene matches: 5. DNA for the CDR3: TGTGCCACCAGCAGGGGGCCCCCAAACTATGGCTACACCTTC. Translating it yields CATSRGPPNYGYTF.

V is TRBV19 and J is TRBJ2-3; a weak D match, TRBD2 (6 bases). The CDR3 totals 15 residues. Germline loops: CDR1 LNHDA, CDR2 SQIVND (reference sequence). Trimming removed 3 bases from V and 5 bases from J, with 15 bases in between. CDR3 protein: CASSIRSGPRDTQYF. The CDR3 DNA reads as TGTGCCAGTAGTATCCGTAGCGGACCGCGAGATACGCAGTATTTT.

The chain links TRBV19 to TRBJ2-1; 7 positions agree with TRBD1. CDR1 is LNHDA, CDR2 SQIVND, per germline (reference sequence). V was pared by 9 bases and J by 2 bases, with 4 bases of the junction left unmatched. The CDR3 totals 13 residues. CDR3 protein: CASSGTAYNEQFF. The CDR3 DNA reads TGTGCCAGCTCCGGGACAGCCTACAATGAGCAGTTCTTC.

The chain has TRBV5-4 and TRBJ2-6; 10 bases are shared with TRBD1. The junction had 5 bases not matched to a gene; V was cut back by 9 bases and J by 2 bases. This CDR3 has 15 amino acids. The V gene's germline CDR1 is SGHNT and CDR2 YYREEE (reference sequence). The CDR3 DNA reads TGTGCCACCCGACAGGGGGCGACTGGGGCCAACGTCCTGACTTTC. This encodes CATRQGATGANVLTF.

V and J are TRBV19 and TRBJ2-7; perhaps TRBD2 as D (5 bases). The CDR3 covers 14 residues. V was clipped by 5 bases and J by 0 bases, with 11 bases between them. Germline V gives CDR1 LNHDA, CDR2 SQIVND (reference sequence). This chain's CDR3 is CASSYRRDSYEQYF. The CDR3 nucleotides are TGTGCCAGTAGTTACAGACGGGACTCCTACGAGCAGTACTTC.

This chain connects TRBV4-1 to TRBJ1-1; D not certain. CDR1 is MGHRA and CDR2 is YSYEKL in the germline V gene. The CDR3 sequence is 14 residues long. V was cut by 7 bases and J by 2 bases, with 14 bases left in between. CDR3 region: CASTPGRSNTEAFF. CDR3 DNA sequence: TGCGCCAGCACCCCCGGGAGGTCTAACACTGAAGCTTTCTTT.

The chain combines TRBV11-2 with TRBJ2-2, with a tentative D call TRBD1 (7 bases). V was cut by 1 base and J by 6 bases, with 21 bases left in between. This CDR3 has 18 residues. The germline V gene has CDR1 SGHAT and CDR2 FQNNGV. The CDR3, as DNA: TGTGCCAGCAGCTTAGTCTGGGGGGACAGTGACTACGCCGGGGAGCTGTTTTTT. Encoded protein: CASSLVWGDSDYAGELFF.

The rearrangement uses TRBV6-5 and TRBJ1-1, with D perhaps matching TRBD1 (6 bases). The germline CDR1 and CDR2 sequences are MNHEY and SVGAGI. V was shortened by 10 bases and J by 1 base, with 19 bases between the two germline ends. The CDR3 runs to 15 residues. The CDR3 nucleotides read TGTGCCACCATCCCCTGGGGGGGCGCGAACACTGAAGCTTTCTTT. The encoded protein is CATIPWGGANTEAFF.